Below are 3 T cell receptor beta chains sequenced from a single sample in a study of T cells in Graves' hyperthyroidism and ophthalmopathy. Researchers took RNA transcripts and amplified the TCR beta CDR3 regions from them. When the TCR CDR3 underwent first-round RT-PCR, the HTBI primer set was used. In TCRdb, the multiplex PCR reads were re-called with MiXCR into one record per CDR3 protein. Among hundreds of thousands of distinct CDR3 sequences listed, about 14% were seen once. Sequencing was carried out using blood. All receptors derive from a woman aged 45 to 65 with Graves' ophthalmopathy.

This clonotype appeared many times. The chain has TRBV11-3 and TRBJ2-2, with 8 bases identical to TRBD2. V gave up 4 bases and J gave up 4 bases; unmatched junction bases: 11. In germline, CDR1 is SGHNT, CDR2 YENEEA. The CDR3 sequence is 17 residues long. In DNA, the CDR3 is TGTGCCAGCAGCTCGAGCGGGAGCACGGCTAGCACCGGGGAGCTGTTTTTT. It specifies CASSSSGSTASTGELFF.

This clonotype was picked up many times. The gene calls are TRBV28 and TRBJ1-6, with D maybe TRBD1 (5 bases). The CDR3 is 15 residues long. V lost 1 base, J lost 10 bases, and 14 bases lay in between. The germline CDR1 and CDR2 sequences are MDHEN and SYDVKM. The CDR3 loop is CASSLSGTQQSPLHF. The CDR3, as DNA: TGTGCCAGCAGTTTATCCGGGACCCAGCAATCACCCCTCCACTTT. Variable domain in full (rest from reference TRBV28 and TRBJ1-6): DVKVTQSSRYLVKRTGEKVFLECVQDMDHENMFWYRQDPGLGLRLIYFSYDVKMKEKGDIPEGYSVSREKKERFSLILESASTNQTSMYLCASSLSGTQQSPLHFGNGTRLTVT.

The chain recombines TRBV4-2 with TRBJ2-1; 11 bases match TRBD1. Germline V gives CDR1 LGHNA, CDR2 YNFKEQ. The junction had 9 bases not matched to a gene; V was cut back by 4 bases and J by 7 bases. The CDR3 is made up of 16 amino acids. CDR3 sequence: CASSRQLRDRGNEQFF. CDR3 nucleotides: TGTGCCAGCAGCCGTCAGCTCCGGGACAGGGGGAATGAGCAGTTCTTC.